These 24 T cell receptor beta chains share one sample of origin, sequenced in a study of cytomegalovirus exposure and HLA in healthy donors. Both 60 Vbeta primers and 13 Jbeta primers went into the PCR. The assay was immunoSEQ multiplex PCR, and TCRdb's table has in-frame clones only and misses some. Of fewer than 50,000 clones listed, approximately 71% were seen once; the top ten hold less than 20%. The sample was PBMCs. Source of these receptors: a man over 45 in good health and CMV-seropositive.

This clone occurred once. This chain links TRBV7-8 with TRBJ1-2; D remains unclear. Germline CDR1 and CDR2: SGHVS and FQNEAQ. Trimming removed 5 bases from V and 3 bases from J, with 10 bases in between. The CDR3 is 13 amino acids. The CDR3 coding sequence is TGTGCCAGCAGCCCATCCCCAGACTATGGCTACACCTTC. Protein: CASSPSPDYGYTF.

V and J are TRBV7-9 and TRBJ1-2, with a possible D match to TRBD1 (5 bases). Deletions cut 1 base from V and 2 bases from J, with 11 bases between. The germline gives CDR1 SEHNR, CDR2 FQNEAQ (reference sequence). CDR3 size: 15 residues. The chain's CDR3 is CASSLETGPNYGYTF. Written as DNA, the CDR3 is TGTGCCAGCAGCTTAGAAACAGGCCCCAACTATGGCTACACCTTC. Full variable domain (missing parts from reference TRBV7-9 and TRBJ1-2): DTGVSQNPRHKITKRGQNVTFRCDPISEHNRLYWYRQTLGQGPEFLTYFQNEAQLEKSRLLSDRFSAERPKGSFSTLEIQRTEQGDSAMYLCASSLETGPNYGYTFGSGTRLTVV.

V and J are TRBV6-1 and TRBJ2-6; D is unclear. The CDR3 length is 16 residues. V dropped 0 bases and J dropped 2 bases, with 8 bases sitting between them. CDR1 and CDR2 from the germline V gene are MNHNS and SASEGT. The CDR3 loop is CASSEAVHPGANVLTF. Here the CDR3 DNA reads TGTGCCAGCAGTGAAGCGGTACACCCTGGGGCCAACGTCCTGACTTTC.

CDR3 amino acids: CASSLTEYYNEQFF. In DNA form, the CDR3 reads TGCGCCAGCAGCTTGACGGAGTATTACAATGAGCAGTTCTTC. V usage is TRBV5-1 and J usage is TRBJ2-1; D unclear. The V end was cut by 1 base, the J end by 4 bases, with 9 bases between. CDR1 is SGHRS and CDR2 is YFSETQ in the germline V gene. This CDR3 has 14 amino acids.

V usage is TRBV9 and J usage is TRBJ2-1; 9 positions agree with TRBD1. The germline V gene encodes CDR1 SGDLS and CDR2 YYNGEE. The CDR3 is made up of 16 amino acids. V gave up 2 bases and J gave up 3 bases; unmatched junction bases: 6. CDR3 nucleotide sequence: TGTGCCAGCAGCGTCTCCGGGACAGGGAGCTACAATGAGCAGTTCTTC. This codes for CASSVSGTGSYNEQFF.

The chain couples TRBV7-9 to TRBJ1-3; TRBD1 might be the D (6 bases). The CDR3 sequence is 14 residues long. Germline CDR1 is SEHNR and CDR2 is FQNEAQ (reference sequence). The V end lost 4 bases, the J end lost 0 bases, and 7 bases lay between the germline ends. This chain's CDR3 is CASSSGVSGNTIYF. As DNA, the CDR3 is TGTGCCAGCAGCTCAGGGGTCTCTGGAAACACCATATATTTT.

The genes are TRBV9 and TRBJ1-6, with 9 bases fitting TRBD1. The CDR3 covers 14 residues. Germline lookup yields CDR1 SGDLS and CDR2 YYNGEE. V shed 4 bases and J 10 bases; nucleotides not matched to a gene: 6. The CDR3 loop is CASSPRDRDSPLHF. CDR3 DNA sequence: TGTGCCAGCAGCCCCCGGGACAGGGACTCACCCCTCCACTTT.

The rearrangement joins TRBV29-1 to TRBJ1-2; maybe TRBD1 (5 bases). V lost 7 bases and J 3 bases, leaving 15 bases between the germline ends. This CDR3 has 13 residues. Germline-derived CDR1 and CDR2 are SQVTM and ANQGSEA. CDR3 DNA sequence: TGCAGCGCTGGACACCTCGGTTACTATGGCTACACCTTC. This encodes CSAGHLGYYGYTF.

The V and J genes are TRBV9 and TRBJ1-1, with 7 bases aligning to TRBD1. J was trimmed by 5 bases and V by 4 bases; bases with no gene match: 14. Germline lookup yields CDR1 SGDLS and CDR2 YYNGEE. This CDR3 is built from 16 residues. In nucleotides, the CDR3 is TGTGCCAGCAGCCCACAGGGGTGGAGTGGTGAAACTGAAGCTTTCTTT. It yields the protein CASSPQGWSGETEAFF.

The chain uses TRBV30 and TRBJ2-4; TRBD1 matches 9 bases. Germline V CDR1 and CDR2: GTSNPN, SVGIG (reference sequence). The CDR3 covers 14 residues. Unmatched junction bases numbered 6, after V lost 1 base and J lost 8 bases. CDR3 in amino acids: CAWSGGQGTDIQYF. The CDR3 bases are TGTGCCTGGAGTGGGGGACAGGGCACGGACATTCAGTACTTC.

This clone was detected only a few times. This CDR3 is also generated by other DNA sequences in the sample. The chain's CDR3 is CASSPWAGYYGYTF. Written as DNA, the CDR3 is TGTGCCAGCAGCCCCTGGGCAGGATACTATGGCTACACCTTC. The chain links TRBV7-9 to TRBJ1-2; D not resolved. The CDR3 loop spans 14 amino acids. Trimming removed 5 bases from V and 3 bases from J, with 13 bases in between. The germline gives CDR1 SEHNR, CDR2 FQNEAQ (reference sequence). The whole variable domain, remainder taken from reference TRBV7-9 and TRBJ1-2, is DTGVSQNPRHKITKRGQNVTFRCDPISEHNRLYWYRQTLGQGPEFLTYFQNEAQLEKSRLLSDRFSAERPKGSFSTLEIQRTEQGDSAMYLCASSPWAGYYGYTFGSGTRLTVV.

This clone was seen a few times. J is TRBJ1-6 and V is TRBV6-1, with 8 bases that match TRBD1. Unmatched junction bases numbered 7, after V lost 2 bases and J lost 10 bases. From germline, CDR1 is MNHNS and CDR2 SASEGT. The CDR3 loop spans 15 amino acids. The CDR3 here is CASSESDRAYSPLHF. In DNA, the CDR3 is TGTGCCAGCAGTGAATCGGACAGGGCGTACTCACCCCTCCACTTT.

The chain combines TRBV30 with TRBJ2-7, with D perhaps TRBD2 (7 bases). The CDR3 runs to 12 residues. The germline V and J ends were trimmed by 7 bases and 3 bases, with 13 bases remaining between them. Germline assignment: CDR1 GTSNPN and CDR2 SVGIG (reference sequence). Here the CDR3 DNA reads TGTGCCTTCGGGGGAGGGGGCTACGAGCAGTACTTC. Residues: CAFGGGGYEQYF.

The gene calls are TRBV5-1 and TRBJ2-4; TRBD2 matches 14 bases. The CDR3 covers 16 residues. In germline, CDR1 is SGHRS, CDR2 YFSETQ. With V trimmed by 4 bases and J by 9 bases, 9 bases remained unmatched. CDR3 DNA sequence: TGCGCCAGCAGCCCCCAGACTAGCGGGGGGGCAAGCATTCAGTACTTC. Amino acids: CASSPQTSGGASIQYF.

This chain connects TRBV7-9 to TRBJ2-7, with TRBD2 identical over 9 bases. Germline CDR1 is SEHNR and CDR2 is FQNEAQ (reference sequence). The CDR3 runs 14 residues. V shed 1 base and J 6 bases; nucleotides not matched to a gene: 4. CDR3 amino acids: CASSLDGTSREQYF. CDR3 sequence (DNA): TGTGCCAGCAGCTTAGATGGGACTAGCCGCGAGCAGTACTTC.

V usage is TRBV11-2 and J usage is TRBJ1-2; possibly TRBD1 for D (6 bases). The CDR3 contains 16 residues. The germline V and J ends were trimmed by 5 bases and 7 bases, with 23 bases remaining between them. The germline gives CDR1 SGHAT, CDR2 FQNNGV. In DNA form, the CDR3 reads TGTGCCAGCAGCCTCTCGGCTCGGACAGCCGGAGGTGGCTACACCTTC. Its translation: CASSLSARTAGGGYTF. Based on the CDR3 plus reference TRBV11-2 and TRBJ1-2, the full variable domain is EAGVAQSPRYKIIEKRQSVAFWCNPISGHATLYWYQQILGQGPKLLIQFQNNGVVDDSQLPKDRFSAERLKGVDSTLKIQPAKLEDSAVYLCASSLSARTAGGGYTFGSGTRLTVV.

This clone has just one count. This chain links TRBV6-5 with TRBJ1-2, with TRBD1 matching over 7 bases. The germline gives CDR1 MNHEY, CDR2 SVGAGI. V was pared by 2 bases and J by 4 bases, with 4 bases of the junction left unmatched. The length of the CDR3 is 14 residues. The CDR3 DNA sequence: TGTGCCAGCAGTTACCGGGACAGAGCCTATGGCTACACCTTC. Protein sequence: CASSYRDRAYGYTF.

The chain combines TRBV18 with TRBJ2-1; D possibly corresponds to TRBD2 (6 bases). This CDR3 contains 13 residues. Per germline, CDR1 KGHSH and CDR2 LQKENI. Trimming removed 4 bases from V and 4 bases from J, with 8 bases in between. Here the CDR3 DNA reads TGTGCCAGCTCACAGGGACTTTACAATGAGCAGTTCTTC. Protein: CASSQGLYNEQFF. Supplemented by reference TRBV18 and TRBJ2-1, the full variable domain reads NAGVMQNPRHLVRRRGQEARLRCSPMKGHSHVYWYRQLPEEGLKFMVYLQKENIIDESGMPKERFSAEFPKEGPSILRIQQVVRGDSAAYFCASSQGLYNEQFFGPGTRLTVL.

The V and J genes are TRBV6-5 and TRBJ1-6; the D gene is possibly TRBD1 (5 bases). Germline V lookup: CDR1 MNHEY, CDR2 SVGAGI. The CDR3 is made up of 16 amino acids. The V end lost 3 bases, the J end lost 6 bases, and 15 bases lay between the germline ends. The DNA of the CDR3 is TGTGCCAGCAGTTATTATTGGGGGGAGAGTAATTCACCCCTCCACTTT. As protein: CASSYYWGESNSPLHF.

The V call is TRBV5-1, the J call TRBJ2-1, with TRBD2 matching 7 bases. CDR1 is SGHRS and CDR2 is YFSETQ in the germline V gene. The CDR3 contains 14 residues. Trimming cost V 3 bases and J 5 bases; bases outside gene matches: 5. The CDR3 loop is CASSWASGNNEQFF. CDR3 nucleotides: TGCGCCAGCAGCTGGGCTAGCGGTAACAATGAGCAGTTCTTC.

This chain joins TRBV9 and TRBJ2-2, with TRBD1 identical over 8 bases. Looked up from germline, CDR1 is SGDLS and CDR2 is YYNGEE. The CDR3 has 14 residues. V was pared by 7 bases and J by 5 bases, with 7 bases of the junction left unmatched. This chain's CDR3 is CASEAGGHTGELFF. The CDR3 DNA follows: TGTGCCAGCGAGGCAGGGGGCCATACCGGGGAGCTGTTTTTT.

The CDR3 DNA sequence: TGTGCCAGCAACCGGCCGGGGAATGAGCAGTTCTTC. This sequence encodes CASNRPGNEQFF. The chain has TRBV6-6 and TRBJ2-1; perhaps TRBD2 as D (5 bases). This CDR3 spans 12 amino acids. Deletions cut 7 bases from V and 7 bases from J, with 11 bases between. The V gene's germline CDR1 is MNHNY and CDR2 SVGAGI (reference sequence).

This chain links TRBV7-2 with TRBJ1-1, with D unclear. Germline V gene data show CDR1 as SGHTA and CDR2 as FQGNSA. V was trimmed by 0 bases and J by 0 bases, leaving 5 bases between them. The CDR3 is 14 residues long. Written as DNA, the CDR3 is TGTGCCAGCAGCTTAGCCCAGGTGAACACTGAAGCTTTCTTT. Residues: CASSLAQVNTEAFF.

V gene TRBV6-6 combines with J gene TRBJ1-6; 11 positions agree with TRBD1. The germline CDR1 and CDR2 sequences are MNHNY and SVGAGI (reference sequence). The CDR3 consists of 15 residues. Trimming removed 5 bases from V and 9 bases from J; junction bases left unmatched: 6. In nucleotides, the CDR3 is TGTGCCAGCAGTCCCGGGACAGGGGGAATTTCACCCCTCCACTTT. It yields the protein CASSPGTGGISPLHF.